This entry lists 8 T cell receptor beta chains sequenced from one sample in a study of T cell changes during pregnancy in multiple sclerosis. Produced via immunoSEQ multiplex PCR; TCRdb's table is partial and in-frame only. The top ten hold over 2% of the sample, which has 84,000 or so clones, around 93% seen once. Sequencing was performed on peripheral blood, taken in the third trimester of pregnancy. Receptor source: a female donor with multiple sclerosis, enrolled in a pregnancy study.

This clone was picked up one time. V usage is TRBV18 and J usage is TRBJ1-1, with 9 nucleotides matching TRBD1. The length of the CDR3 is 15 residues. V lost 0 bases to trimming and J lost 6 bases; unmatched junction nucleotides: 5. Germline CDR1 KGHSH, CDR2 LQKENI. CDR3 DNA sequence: TGTGCCAGCTCACCACCGATAGGGACAGGGTCTGAAGCTTTCTTT. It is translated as CASSPPIGTGSEAFF.

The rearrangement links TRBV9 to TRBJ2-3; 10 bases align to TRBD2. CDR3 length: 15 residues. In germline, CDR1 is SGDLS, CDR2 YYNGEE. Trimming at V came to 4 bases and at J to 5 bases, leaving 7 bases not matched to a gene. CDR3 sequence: CASSLRLAGEDTQYF. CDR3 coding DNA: TGTGCCAGCAGCCTTCGCCTAGCGGGGGAAGATACGCAGTATTTT. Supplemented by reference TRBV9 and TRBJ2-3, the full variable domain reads DSGVTQTPKHLITATGQRVTLRCSPRSGDLSVYWYQQSLDQGLQFLIQYYNGEERAKGNILERFSAQQFPDLHSELNLSSLELGDSALYFCASSLRLAGEDTQYFGPGTRLTVL.

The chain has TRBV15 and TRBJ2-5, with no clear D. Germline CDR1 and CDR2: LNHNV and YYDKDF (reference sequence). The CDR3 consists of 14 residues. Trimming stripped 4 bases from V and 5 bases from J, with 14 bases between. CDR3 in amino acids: CATSIPIFGETQYF. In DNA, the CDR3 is TGTGCCACCAGCATACCCATTTTCGGGGAGACCCAGTACTTC.

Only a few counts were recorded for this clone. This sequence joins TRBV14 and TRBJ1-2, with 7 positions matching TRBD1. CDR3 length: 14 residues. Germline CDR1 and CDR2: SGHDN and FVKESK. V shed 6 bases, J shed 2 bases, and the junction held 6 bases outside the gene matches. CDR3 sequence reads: CASSEDRVNYGYTF. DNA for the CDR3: TGTGCCAGCAGTGAAGACAGGGTAAACTATGGCTACACCTTC.

CDR3 in amino acids: CASSSPDRGYRETQYF. The CDR3 DNA reads TGTGCCAGCAGTTCCCCGGACAGGGGTTATCGGGAGACCCAGTACTTC. The chain uses TRBV27 and TRBJ2-5; 9 nucleotides align to TRBD1. This CDR3 comprises 16 residues. V shed 4 bases, J shed 5 bases, and the junction held 11 bases outside the gene matches. Looked up from germline, CDR1 is MNHEY and CDR2 is SMNVEV (reference sequence).

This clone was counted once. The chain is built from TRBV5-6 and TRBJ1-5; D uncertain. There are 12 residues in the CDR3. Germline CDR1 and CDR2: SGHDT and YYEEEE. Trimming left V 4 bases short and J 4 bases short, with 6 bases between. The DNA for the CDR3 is TGTGCCAGCAGCCCTAGAAATCAGCCCCAGCATTTT. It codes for CASSPRNQPQHF.

This CDR3 reads CASSTLGGSTGNTIYF. The DNA for the CDR3 is TGTGCCAGTAGTACCCTGGGGGGGTCGACTGGAAACACCATATATTTT. The J gene is TRBJ1-3, the V gene TRBV19, with D perhaps TRBD1 (5 bases). Germline CDR1 and CDR2: LNHDA and SQIVND (reference sequence). V lost 4 bases and J 2 bases, leaving 15 bases between the germline ends. CDR3 size: 16 residues.

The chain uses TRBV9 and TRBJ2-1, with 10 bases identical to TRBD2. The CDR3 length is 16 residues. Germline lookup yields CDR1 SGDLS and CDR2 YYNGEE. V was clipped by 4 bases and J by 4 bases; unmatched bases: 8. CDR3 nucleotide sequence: TGTGCCAGCAGCTCTTTAGCGGGGGGACTATACAATGAGCAGTTCTTC. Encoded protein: CASSSLAGGLYNEQFF.